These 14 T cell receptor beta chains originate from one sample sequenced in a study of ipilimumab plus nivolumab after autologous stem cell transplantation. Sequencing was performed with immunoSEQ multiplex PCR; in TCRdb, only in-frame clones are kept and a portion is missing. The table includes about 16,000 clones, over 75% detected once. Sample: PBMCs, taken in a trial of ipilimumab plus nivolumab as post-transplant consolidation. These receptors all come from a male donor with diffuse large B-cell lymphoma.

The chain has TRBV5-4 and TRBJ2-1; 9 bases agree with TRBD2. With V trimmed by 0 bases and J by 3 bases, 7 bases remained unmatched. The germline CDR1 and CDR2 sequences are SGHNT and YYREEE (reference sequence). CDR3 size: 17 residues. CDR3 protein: CASSLGILAGIYNEQFF. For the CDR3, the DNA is TGTGCCAGCAGCTTGGGCATCCTAGCGGGGATCTACAATGAGCAGTTCTTC.

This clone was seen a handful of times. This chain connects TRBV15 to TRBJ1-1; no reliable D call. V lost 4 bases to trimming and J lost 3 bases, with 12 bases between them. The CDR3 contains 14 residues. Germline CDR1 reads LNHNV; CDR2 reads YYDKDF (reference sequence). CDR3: CATSIEEAYTEAFF. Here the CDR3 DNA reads TGTGCCACCAGCATTGAGGAGGCTTACACTGAAGCTTTCTTT.

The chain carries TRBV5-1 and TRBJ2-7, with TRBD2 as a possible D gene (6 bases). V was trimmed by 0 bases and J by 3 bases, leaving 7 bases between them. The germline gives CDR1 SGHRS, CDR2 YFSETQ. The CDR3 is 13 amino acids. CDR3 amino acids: CASSLGRDYEQYF. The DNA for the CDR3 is TGCGCCAGCAGCTTGGGGCGGGACTACGAGCAGTACTTC.

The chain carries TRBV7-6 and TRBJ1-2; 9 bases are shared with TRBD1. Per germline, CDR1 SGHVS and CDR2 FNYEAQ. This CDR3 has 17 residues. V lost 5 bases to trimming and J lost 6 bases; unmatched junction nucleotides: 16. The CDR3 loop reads CASSPQSPGTGIHGYTF. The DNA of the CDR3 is TGTGCCAGCAGCCCACAAAGTCCCGGGACAGGGATCCATGGCTACACCTTC.

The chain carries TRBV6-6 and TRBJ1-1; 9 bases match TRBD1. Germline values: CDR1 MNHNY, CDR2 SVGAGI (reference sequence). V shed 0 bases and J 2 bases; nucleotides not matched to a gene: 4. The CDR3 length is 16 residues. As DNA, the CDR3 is TGTGCCAGCAGTTACTCTGGGACAGGGATTAACACTGAAGCTTTCTTT. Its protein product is CASSYSGTGINTEAFF.

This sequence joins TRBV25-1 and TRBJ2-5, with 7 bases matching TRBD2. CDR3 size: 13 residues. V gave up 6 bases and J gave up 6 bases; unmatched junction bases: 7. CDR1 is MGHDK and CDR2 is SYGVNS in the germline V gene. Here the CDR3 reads CASRGEGMKTQYF. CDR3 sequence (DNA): TGTGCCAGCAGGGGGGAGGGGATGAAGACCCAGTACTTC.

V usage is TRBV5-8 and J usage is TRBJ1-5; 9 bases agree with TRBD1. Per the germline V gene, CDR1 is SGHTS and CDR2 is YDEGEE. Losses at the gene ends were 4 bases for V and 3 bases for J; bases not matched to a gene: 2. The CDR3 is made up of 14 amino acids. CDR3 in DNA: TGTGCCAGCAGCGGGGACAGGGCCAATCAGCCCCAGCATTTT. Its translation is CASSGDRANQPQHF.

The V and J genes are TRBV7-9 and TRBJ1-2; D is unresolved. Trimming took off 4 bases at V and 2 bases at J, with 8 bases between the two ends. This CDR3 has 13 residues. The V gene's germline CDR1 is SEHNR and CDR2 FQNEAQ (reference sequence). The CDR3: CASSSGVNYGYTF. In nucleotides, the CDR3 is TGTGCCAGCAGCTCCGGGGTGAACTATGGCTACACCTTC.

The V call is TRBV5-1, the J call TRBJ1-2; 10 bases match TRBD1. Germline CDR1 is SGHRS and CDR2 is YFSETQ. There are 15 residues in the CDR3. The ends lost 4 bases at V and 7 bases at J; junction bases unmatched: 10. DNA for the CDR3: TGCGCCAGCAGCCCTGGACAGGGGGTTCTATTTGGCTACACCTTC. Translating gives CASSPGQGVLFGYTF.

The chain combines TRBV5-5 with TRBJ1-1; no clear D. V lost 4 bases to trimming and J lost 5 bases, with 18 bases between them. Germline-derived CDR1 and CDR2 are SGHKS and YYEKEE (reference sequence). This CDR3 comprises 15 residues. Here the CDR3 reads CASSRRLEGATEAFF. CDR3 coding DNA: TGTGCCAGCAGCCGACGTTTGGAGGGAGCAACTGAAGCTTTCTTT. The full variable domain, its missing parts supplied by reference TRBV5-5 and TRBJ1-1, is DAGVTQSPTHLIKTRGQQVTLRCSPISGHKSVSWYQQVLGQGPQFIFQYYEKEERGRGNFPDRFSARQFPNYSSELNVNALLLGDSALYLCASSRRLEGATEAFFGQGTRLTVV.

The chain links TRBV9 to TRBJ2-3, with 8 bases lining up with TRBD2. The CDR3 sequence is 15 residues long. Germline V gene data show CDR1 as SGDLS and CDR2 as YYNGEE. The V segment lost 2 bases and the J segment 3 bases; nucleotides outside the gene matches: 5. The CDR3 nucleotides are TGTGCCAGCAGCGTCCGGGGGGGCGCTACAGATACGCAGTATTTT. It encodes CASSVRGGATDTQYF.

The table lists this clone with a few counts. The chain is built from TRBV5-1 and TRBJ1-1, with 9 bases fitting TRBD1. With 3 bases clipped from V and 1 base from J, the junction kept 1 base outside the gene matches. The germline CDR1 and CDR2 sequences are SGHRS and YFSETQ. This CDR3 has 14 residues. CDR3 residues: CASSSGQGNTEAFF. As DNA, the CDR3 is TGCGCCAGCAGCTCGGGACAGGGGAACACTGAAGCTTTCTTT.

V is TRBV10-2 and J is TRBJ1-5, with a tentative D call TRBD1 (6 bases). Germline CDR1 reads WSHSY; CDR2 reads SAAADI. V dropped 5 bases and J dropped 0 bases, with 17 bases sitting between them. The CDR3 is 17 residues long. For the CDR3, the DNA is TGCGCCAGCAGTCGTCAGGGGATATCGGTTAGCAATCAGCCCCAGCATTTT. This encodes CASSRQGISVSNQPQHF.

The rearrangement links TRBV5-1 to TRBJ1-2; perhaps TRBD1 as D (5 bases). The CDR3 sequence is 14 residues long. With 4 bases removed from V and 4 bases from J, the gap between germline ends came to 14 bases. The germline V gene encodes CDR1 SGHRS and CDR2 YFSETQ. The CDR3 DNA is TGCGCCAGCAGCCCCCAGGGCCTCCTCTATGGCTACACCTTC. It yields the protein CASSPQGLLYGYTF.